These T cell receptor beta chains were read from a single sample in a study of T cells of healthy individuals. From the 5' RACE reads, TCRdb called clonotypes with MiXCR, one entry per CDR3 protein. The sample records 45,000 to 60,000 distinct CDR3 sequences, about 14% being singletons. Source of these receptors: a human donor in good health. Both conserved end residues are part of each CDR3. D genes are given only for firm matches. Not every row has a clone size; where given, it reads once, few, many or a size class.

>many|TRBV20-1|.|TRBJ1-5
CSAVGGAGNQPQHF
TGCAGTGCCGTGGGGGGGGCAGGCAATCAGCCCCAGCATTTT
>many|TRBV4-3|TRBD2|TRBJ2-4
CASSQETGGAKNIQYF
TGCGCCAGCAGCCAAGAGACGGGGGGAGCCAAAAACATTCAGTACTTC
>.|TRBV6-6|.|TRBJ2-7
CASSHGTYYEQYF
TGTGCCAGCAGCCACGGGACTTATTACGAGCAGTACTTC
>few|TRBV2|TRBD2|TRBJ2-1
CASSERASGVNEQFF
TGTGCCAGCAGTGAACGCGCTAGCGGGGTTAATGAGCAGTTCTTC
>medium-sized|TRBV10-3|.|TRBJ1-1
CAIRENQGTEAFF
TGTGCCATCAGGGAGAACCAGGGGACTGAAGCTTTCTTT
>few|TRBV5-1|.|TRBJ1-6
CASSSVDSNSPLHF
TGCGCCAGCAGCTCGGTAGACTCCAATTCACCCCTCCACTTT
>few|TRBV4-3|.|TRBJ2-1
CASSQVAGAEQFF
TGCGCCAGCAGCCAAGTGGCAGGGGCTGAGCAGTTCTTC
>few|TRBV9|.|TRBJ2-3
CASSVGVGSGITDTQYF
TGTGCCAGCAGCGTAGGCGTGGGCAGCGGAATCACAGATACGCAGTATTTT
>.|TRBV5-1|.|TRBJ2-5
CASSLQVQETQYF
TGCGCCAGCAGCTTACAGGTCCAAGAGACCCAGTACTTC
>many|TRBV7-9|TRBD1|TRBJ2-7
CASSHDRDTYEQYF
TGTGCCAGCAGCCATGACAGGGACACCTACGAGCAGTACTTC
>many|TRBV4-3|.|TRBJ2-6
CASSPDSPGANVLTF
TGCGCCAGCAGCCCGGACTCTCCTGGGGCCAACGTCCTGACTTTC
>.|TRBV6-5|.|TRBJ1-1
CASSSYTEAFF
TGTGCCAGCAGCTCCTATACTGAAGCTTTCTTT
>.|TRBV12-3/TRBV12-4|.|TRBJ2-5
CASSLIGSETQYF
TGTGCCAGCAGTTTAATAGGGTCGGAGACCCAGTACTTC
>.|TRBV6-5|TRBD2|TRBJ2-5
CASSPPSGAKGETQYF
TGTGCCAGCAGCCCTCCTAGCGGAGCTAAAGGGGAGACCCAGTACTTC
>few|TRBV29-1|.|TRBJ2-1
CSAGPYEQFF
TGCAGCGCGGGGCCCTATGAGCAGTTCTTC
>few|TRBV4-1|TRBD2|TRBJ2-3
CASSSLLTSGGTDTQYF
TGCGCCAGCAGCTCGCTACTTACTAGCGGGGGCACAGATACGCAGTATTTT
>few|TRBV29-1|TRBD1|TRBJ1-4
CSVERDRGEKLFF
TGCAGCGTTGAACGGGACAGGGGTGAAAAACTGTTTTTT
>many|TRBV7-9|.|TRBJ1-1
CASSFSRLGDTEAFF
TGTGCCAGCAGCTTCTCCCGACTAGGTGACACTGAAGCTTTCTTT
>medium-sized|TRBV5-6|TRBD1|TRBJ1-1
CASSLERDRSTEAFF
TGTGCCAGCAGCTTGGAAAGGGACAGGTCCACTGAAGCTTTCTTT
>.|TRBV6-1|.|TRBJ1-1
CASSEGLENTEAFF
TGTGCCAGCAGTGAGGGACTAGAGAACACTGAAGCTTTCTTT
>many|TRBV5-1|TRBD2|TRBJ2-1
CASSVTSGVYNEQFF
TGCGCCAGCAGCGTGACTAGCGGGGTCTACAATGAGCAGTTCTTC
>many|TRBV11-1|TRBD1|TRBJ1-1
CASSTGQGNTEAFF
TGTGCCAGCAGCACGGGACAGGGGAACACTGAAGCTTTCTTT
>many|TRBV7-2|TRBD1|TRBJ1-1
CASSLEGARTEAFF
TGTGCCAGCAGCTTAGAGGGGGCTAGGACTGAAGCTTTCTTT
>.|TRBV20-1|TRBD1|TRBJ2-5
CSACPGTGREETQYF
TGCAGTGCTTGTCCCGGGACAGGGAGGGAAGAGACCCAGTACTTC
>.|TRBV15|TRBD1|TRBJ2-1
CATSRGVEWGTAYNEQFF
TGTGCCACCAGCAGAGGAGTTGAATGGGGGACAGCTTACAATGAGCAGTTCTTC
>many|TRBV29-1|TRBD1|TRBJ2-2
CSTGTDNTGELFF
TGCAGCACCGGGACAGATAACACCGGGGAGCTGTTTTTT
>many|TRBV2|.|TRBJ2-3
CASFIGTDTQYF
TGTGCCAGCTTCATCGGCACAGATACGCAGTATTTT
>few|TRBV5-1|.|TRBJ2-6
CASRNNSGANVLTF
TGCGCCAGCCGCAATAACTCTGGGGCCAACGTCCTGACTTTC
>.|TRBV24-1|.|TRBJ2-7
CATSVSGSYEQYF
TGTGCCACCAGTGTTTCGGGATCCTACGAGCAGTACTTC
>few|TRBV9|TRBD1|TRBJ2-7
CASSATDRAYEQYF
TGTGCCAGCAGCGCAACGGACAGGGCCTACGAGCAGTACTTC
>.|TRBV9|.|TRBJ2-1
CASSEAGSYNEQFF
TGTGCCAGCAGCGAGGCGGGCTCATACAATGAGCAGTTCTTC
>.|TRBV6-6|TRBD1|TRBJ2-3
CASSYLGQGAPTDTQYF
TGTGCCAGCAGTTACTTGGGACAGGGGGCACCCACAGATACGCAGTATTTT
>many|TRBV20-1|TRBD1|TRBJ1-5
CSARNRGDQPQHF
TGCAGTGCTAGAAACAGGGGGGATCAGCCCCAGCATTTT
>few|TRBV6-2/TRBV6-3|.|TRBJ2-6
CASSYLLGQLGAGANVLTF
TGTGCCAGCAGTTACCTCCTTGGACAGCTAGGGGCTGGGGCCAACGTCCTGACTTTC
>few|TRBV7-2|TRBD2|TRBJ2-3
CASRRGLASDTQYF
TGTGCCAGCAGAAGGGGACTAGCGAGCGATACGCAGTATTTT
>few|TRBV5-1|TRBD2|TRBJ2-7
CASSYGLAGLTEQYF
TGCGCCAGCAGCTATGGACTAGCGGGATTAACCGAGCAGTACTTC
>many|TRBV28|.|TRBJ1-1
CASTLRQMNTEAFF
TGTGCCAGCACTCTAAGACAGATGAACACTGAAGCTTTCTTT
>many|TRBV4-3|.|TRBJ2-3
CASSQDQGFVTDTQYF
TGCGCCAGCAGCCAAGATCAGGGTTTTGTAACAGATACGCAGTATTTT